These T cell receptor beta chains were read from a single sample in a study of blood T cell repertoires in COVID-19. The method was immunoSEQ multiplex PCR; TCRdb's version includes in-frame clones alone and lacks a portion of them. The sample yields 150,000 to 200,000 clones, approximately 87% seen once. Sequencing was performed on peripheral blood. These receptors all stem from a woman aged 70 to 79 with COVID-19, enrolled during active disease. Both conserved end residues are part of each CDR3.

TRBV3-1/TRBV3-2,CASSQGLAEGIYEQYF
TRBV27,CASSLRRNPSTDTQYF
TRBV2,CASRIGTGYGYTF
TRBV19,CASTGQGRETQYF
TRBV2,CASSPGQYNEQFF
TRBV4-3,CASSQTLGGAGYTF
TRBV3-1/TRBV3-2,CASTPGHSSSYGYTF
TRBV6-6,CASSSGTGEGETQYF
TRBV10-1,CASSEPYRGHGANVLTF
TRBV19,CASSKPGQGTYEQYF
TRBV4-2,CASSQPYIQGLNTEAFF
TRBV13,CASSPRSGPYNEQFF
TRBV7-3,CASSPSGTSADTQYF
TRBV6-5,CATSGLAGVNEQFF
TRBV19,CASSIGGNSPLHF
TRBV29-1,CSAVDSRGSNEQFF
TRBV2,CASSDDAGGVGELFF
TRBV6-6,CASSYSRRQGYQPQHF
TRBV5-1,CASSSTGKTGNTIYF
TRBV30,CAWAKDRVKGYTF
TRBV5-4,CASSLQVDTEAFF
TRBV6-1,CASSDPTGALEQFF